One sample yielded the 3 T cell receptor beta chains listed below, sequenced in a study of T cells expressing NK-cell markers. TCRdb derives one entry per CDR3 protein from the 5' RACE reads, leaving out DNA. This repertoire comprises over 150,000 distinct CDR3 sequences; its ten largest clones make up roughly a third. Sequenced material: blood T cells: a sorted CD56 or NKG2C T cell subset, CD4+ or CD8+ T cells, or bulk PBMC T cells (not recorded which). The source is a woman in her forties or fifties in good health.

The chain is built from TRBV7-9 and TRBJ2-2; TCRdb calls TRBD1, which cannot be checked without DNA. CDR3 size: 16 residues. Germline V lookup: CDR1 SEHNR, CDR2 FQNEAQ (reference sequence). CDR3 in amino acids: CASSRPGTEGIGELFF. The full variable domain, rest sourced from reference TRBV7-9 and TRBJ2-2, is DTGVSQNPRHKITKRGQNVTFRCDPISEHNRLYWYRQTLGQGPEFLTYFQNEAQLEKSRLLSDRFSAERPKGSFSTLEIQRTEQGDSAMYLCASSRPGTEGIGELFFGEGSRLTVL.

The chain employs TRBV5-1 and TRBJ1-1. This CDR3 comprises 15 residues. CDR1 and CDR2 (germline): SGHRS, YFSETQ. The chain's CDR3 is CASSPNAVRNTEAFF.

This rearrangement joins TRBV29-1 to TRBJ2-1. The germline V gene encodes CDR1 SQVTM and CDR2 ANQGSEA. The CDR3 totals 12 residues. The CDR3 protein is CSVLILTNEQFF.